This entry lists 13 T cell receptor beta chains sequenced from one sample in a study of shared clonotypes between healthy human individuals. Assay: immunoSEQ multiplex PCR; the TCRdb copy retains only in-frame clones and omits some. The data contain approximately 650,000 clones, less than 97% of them seen just once; the ten biggest clones take up 0.11%. The naive CD8 fraction comprised CD45RO-negative cells positively selected for CCR7 and excluded terminally differentiated effector memory CD45RA+ cells. The sample comprised naive CD8+ T cells sorted from blood. These receptors all stem from a woman aged 30 to 39 in good health.

In its sample, this clone was seen once. The chain recombines TRBV19 with TRBJ2-7, with unresolved D. The CDR3 runs 15 residues. Trimming shortened V by 3 bases and J by 0 bases, and 12 bases separated the two germline ends. Germline V gives CDR1 LNHDA, CDR2 SQIVND (reference sequence). For the CDR3, the DNA is TGTGCCAGTAGTATCACTGTACCGAACTCCTACGAGCAGTACTTC. It yields the protein CASSITVPNSYEQYF.

The chain joins TRBV28 to TRBJ1-1; 11 bases map to TRBD1. The CDR3 totals 14 residues. The V gene's germline CDR1 is MDHEN and CDR2 SYDVKM. V was pared by 4 bases and J by 5 bases, with 3 bases of the junction left unmatched. DNA of the CDR3: TGTGCCAGCAGTTGGACAGGGGGCGAGACTGAAGCTTTCTTT. This sequence encodes CASSWTGGETEAFF.

The rearrangement uses TRBV27 and TRBJ2-3; D unresolved. The CDR3 runs 14 residues. The germline CDR1 and CDR2 sequences are MNHEY and SMNVEV (reference sequence). V lost 3 bases and J 1 base, leaving 8 bases between the germline ends. The CDR3 reads CASSFVDRTDTQYF. The CDR3 bases are TGTGCCAGCAGTTTCGTGGACCGCACAGATACGCAGTATTTT.

This chain joins TRBV29-1 and TRBJ2-7, with TRBD2 identical over 7 bases. Trimming removed 7 bases from V and 6 bases from J; junction bases left unmatched: 9. CDR1 and CDR2 from the germline V gene are SQVTM and ANQGSEA. The CDR3 contains 12 residues. This chain's CDR3 is CSALAGAREQYF. CDR3 nucleotide sequence: TGCAGCGCCTTGGCGGGAGCTCGCGAGCAGTACTTC.

The J gene is TRBJ2-7, the V gene TRBV5-4, with D uncertain. Looked up from germline, CDR1 is SGHNT and CDR2 is YYREEE (reference sequence). V lost 3 bases to trimming and J lost 5 bases, with 9 bases between them. The CDR3 has 12 residues. As DNA, the CDR3 is TGTGCCAGCAGCTCACTTTTCAACGAGCAGTACTTC. Translation: CASSSLFNEQYF.

The rearrangement uses TRBV2 and TRBJ2-1, with D hard to call. Germline CDR1 reads SNHLY; CDR2 reads FYNNEI. Trimming cost V 2 bases and J 3 bases, with 8 bases left between them. The CDR3 has 14 amino acids. In nucleotides, the CDR3 is TGTGCCAGCAGTGAATCGACACGCTACAATGAGCAGTTCTTC. Translating gives CASSESTRYNEQFF.

CDR3 sequence (DNA): TGTGCCAGCAGTTACTCCCGGACAGGGTATGAGACCCAGTACTTC. Its translation: CASSYSRTGYETQYF. The J gene is TRBJ2-5, the V gene TRBV6-6; 8 nucleotides agree with TRBD1. The ends lost 0 bases at V and 5 bases at J; junction bases unmatched: 5. The germline CDR1 and CDR2 sequences are MNHNY and SVGAGI (reference sequence). The CDR3 covers 15 residues.

The CDR3 DNA sequence: TGTGCCAGCAGCTCCGGAGGTGGCTACACCTTC. It is translated as CASSSGGGYTF. The chain uses TRBV7-9 and TRBJ1-2; D not certain. Germline loops: CDR1 SEHNR, CDR2 FQNEAQ (reference sequence). The ends were cut back, 4 bases at V and 7 bases at J, with 7 bases in the middle. This CDR3 region has 11 residues.

The V and J genes are TRBV7-9 and TRBJ1-2, with D hard to call. Per the germline V gene, CDR1 is SEHNR and CDR2 is FQNEAQ (reference sequence). CDR3 size: 16 residues. V was clipped by 0 bases and J by 0 bases, with 11 bases between them. This CDR3 is CASSLALTEANYGYTF. In DNA form, the CDR3 reads TGTGCCAGCAGCTTAGCGCTCACAGAAGCTAACTATGGCTACACCTTC.

This clone was seen a single time. The chain links TRBV7-9 to TRBJ2-2; D is undetermined. Trimming took 4 bases from V and 6 from J, leaving 6 bases between them. Per the germline V gene, CDR1 is SEHNR and CDR2 is FQNEAQ (reference sequence). The CDR3 length is 12 residues. CDR3 DNA: TGTGCCAGCAGCTATGGGCCCGGGGAGCTGTTTTTT. Its protein is CASSYGPGELFF.

The rearrangement joins TRBV7-6 to TRBJ2-1; 7 bases are shared with TRBD2. Germline trimming cut 4 bases from V and 3 bases from J; bases unmatched to any gene: 3. The CDR3 loop spans 14 amino acids. Germline V gene data show CDR1 as SGHVS and CDR2 as FNYEAQ. CDR3 DNA sequence: TGTGCCAGCAGCTCGGCTAGCGGCTACAATGAGCAGTTCTTC. Its translation: CASSSASGYNEQFF.

The chain employs TRBV2 and TRBJ2-3; TRBD1 agrees at 9 bases. V gave up 4 bases and J gave up 0 bases; unmatched junction bases: 2. Germline V gene sequence: CDR1 SNHLY, CDR2 FYNNEI. The CDR3 is 15 amino acids. The CDR3 sequence is CASSGDRASTDTQYF. In DNA, the CDR3 is TGTGCCAGCAGTGGGGACAGGGCTAGCACAGATACGCAGTATTTT. Drawing the rest from reference TRBV2 and TRBJ2-3, the complete variable domain is EPEVTQTPSHQVTQMGQEVILRCVPISNHLYFYWYRQILGQKVEFLVSFYNNEISEKSEIFDDQFSVERPDGSNFTLKIRSTKLEDSAMYFCASSGDRASTDTQYFGPGTRLTVL.

The chain combines TRBV28 with TRBJ1-5; D remains ambiguous. The CDR3 has 13 residues. V was pared by 10 bases and J by 2 bases, with 12 bases between. Germline V gives CDR1 MDHEN, CDR2 SYDVKM. CDR3 sequence reads: CATAEHRNQPQHF. The CDR3 bases are TGTGCCACAGCAGAGCACCGCAATCAGCCCCAGCATTTT.